This T cell receptor (beta chain) was sequenced during a study of blood T cell repertoires in COVID-19. Study background: From the United States, Italy and Spain came samples of acute and convalescent COVID-19. T cells, B-cell-depleted T cells, or PBMCs supplied cDNA or gDNA.

V lost 6 bases, J lost 8 bases, and 16 bases lay in between. The germline gives CDR1 KGHDR, CDR2 SFDVKD. This CDR3 is 14 amino acids long. Cohort allocation depended upon clinical history that participants reported. Cohort 3 recovery required two negative PCRs, clearance, or symptom resolution. This clone was detected only a few times. This table comes from immunoSEQ multiplex PCR, and its TCRdb copy is limited to in-frame clones, with some not included. The profile shows a few hundred thousand clones, 70% to 90% of them singletons. This receptor was obtained from a middle-aged woman who had recovered from COVID-19. Material: PBMCs or T cells enriched from blood (not recorded which). The chain employs TRBV24-1 and TRBJ2-1, with a possible D match to TRBD2 (5 bases). The chain's CDR3 is CATSLGSQWDEQFF. Written as DNA, the CDR3 is TGTGCCACCAGTCTAGGGAGCCAATGGGATGAGCAGTTCTTC.